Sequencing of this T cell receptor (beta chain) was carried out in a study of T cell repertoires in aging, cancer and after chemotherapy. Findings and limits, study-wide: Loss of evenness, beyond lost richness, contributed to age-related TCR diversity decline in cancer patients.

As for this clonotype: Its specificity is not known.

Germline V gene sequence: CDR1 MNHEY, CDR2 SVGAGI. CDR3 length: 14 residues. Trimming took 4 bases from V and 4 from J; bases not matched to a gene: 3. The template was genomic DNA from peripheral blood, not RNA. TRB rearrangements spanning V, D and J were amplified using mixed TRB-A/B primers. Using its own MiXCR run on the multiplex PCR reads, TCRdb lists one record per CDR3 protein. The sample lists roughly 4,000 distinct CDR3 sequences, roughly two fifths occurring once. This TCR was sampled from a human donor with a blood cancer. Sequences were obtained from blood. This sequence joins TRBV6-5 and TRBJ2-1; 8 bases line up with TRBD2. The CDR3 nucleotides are TGTGCCAGCAGTTGGGGACTAGGGTACAATGAGCAGTTCTTC. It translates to CASSWGLGYNEQFF.